This is a list of T cell receptor beta chains from one sample in a study of OX40 agonist ivuxolimab in advanced cancers. The table came from immunoSEQ multiplex PCR; TCRdb's copy has only in-frame clones and leaves some out. The sample includes some 45,000 clones, around 84% seen only once; the top ten take less than 25%. The starting material was CD4+ or CD8+ T cells sorted from blood, obtained in a trial of the OX40 agonist ivuxolimab. The source of these receptors is an adult with an advanced solid tumor such as melanoma, head and neck, liver or kidney cancer. The CDR3 runs from the conserved cysteine through the conserved F or W. Fields, in order: V gene, D gene, J gene, clone size, CDR3 DNA, CDR3 protein. D genes are given only for firm matches. Only some rows state a clone size, as once, few, many or a class for expanded clones.

V gene: TRBV19
D gene: -
J gene: TRBJ1-1
clone size: once
CDR3 DNA: TGTGCCAGTAGTCAGGGGGAAGCTTTCTTT
CDR3 protein: CASSQGEAFF

V gene: TRBV27
D gene: -
J gene: TRBJ1-2
clone size: -
CDR3 DNA: TGTGCCAGCAGTTTAATGGGGGGCGCCTATGGCTACACCTTC
CDR3 protein: CASSLMGGAYGYTF

V gene: TRBV19
D gene: -
J gene: TRBJ2-1
clone size: -
CDR3 DNA: TGTGCCAGTAGTATGTCTCCTCCAAACAATGAGCAGTTCTTC
CDR3 protein: CASSMSPPNNEQFF

V gene: TRBV27
D gene: -
J gene: TRBJ2-1
clone size: -
CDR3 DNA: TGTGCCAGCAGTTTATCGTCGGCAGGCGATGAGCAGTTCTTC
CDR3 protein: CASSLSSAGDEQFF

V gene: TRBV18
D gene: -
J gene: TRBJ2-5
clone size: -
CDR3 DNA: TGTGCCAGCTCACCATCTCCCGGGGCGGGAGAGACCCAGTACTTC
CDR3 protein: CASSPSPGAGETQYF

V gene: TRBV27
D gene: -
J gene: TRBJ2-3
clone size: -
CDR3 DNA: TGTGCCAGCAGTTTAAGGGCGGGTGATAGCACAGATACGCAGTATTTT
CDR3 protein: CASSLRAGDSTDTQYF

V gene: TRBV27
D gene: -
J gene: TRBJ2-1
clone size: -
CDR3 DNA: TGTGCCAGCAGTTTGGTCTCAGGGGCTTGGAATGAGCAGTTCTTC
CDR3 protein: CASSLVSGAWNEQFF

V gene: TRBV11-2
D gene: -
J gene: TRBJ1-3
clone size: -
CDR3 DNA: TGTGCCAGCAGCTCGGCAAACAGAAACACCATATATTTT
CDR3 protein: CASSSANRNTIYF

V gene: TRBV28
D gene: TRBD2
J gene: TRBJ2-7
clone size: -
CDR3 DNA: TGTGCCAGCAGTGGGGGGGACGGTAACTCCTACGAGCAGTACTTC
CDR3 protein: CASSGGDGNSYEQYF

V gene: TRBV30
D gene: -
J gene: TRBJ2-2
clone size: -
CDR3 DNA: TGTGCCTGGAGTGGCTACCGGAACACCGGGGAGCTGTTTTTT
CDR3 protein: CAWSGYRNTGELFF

V gene: TRBV30
D gene: -
J gene: TRBJ1-5
clone size: -
CDR3 DNA: TGTGCCTGGAGTCTTAGAGGGTTGAATCAGCCCCAGCATTTT
CDR3 protein: CAWSLRGLNQPQHF

V gene: TRBV4-3
D gene: -
J gene: TRBJ1-6
clone size: -
CDR3 DNA: TGCGCCAGCAGCCAAGAAGGGCCTCTGGGGAATTCACCCCTCCACTTT
CDR3 protein: CASSQEGPLGNSPLHF

V gene: TRBV28
D gene: TRBD1
J gene: TRBJ1-5
clone size: -
CDR3 DNA: TGTGCCAGCAGTTACACAGGGGGGAATCAGCCCCAGCATTTT
CDR3 protein: CASSYTGGNQPQHF

V gene: TRBV2
D gene: -
J gene: TRBJ1-6
clone size: -
CDR3 DNA: TGTGCCAGCAGTGAAGGAGGGGGGGGACAAGGGTCACCCCTCCACTTT
CDR3 protein: CASSEGGGGQGSPLHF

V gene: TRBV6-1
D gene: TRBD1
J gene: TRBJ2-2
clone size: -
CDR3 DNA: TGTGCCAGCAGTGAAGGGACAGGGGGCTTCACCGGGGAGCTGTTTTTT
CDR3 protein: CASSEGTGGFTGELFF

V gene: TRBV11-2
D gene: -
J gene: TRBJ2-5
clone size: -
CDR3 DNA: TGTGCCAGCAGCTCCCCGGCTACGGGGACGGAGACCCAGTACTTC
CDR3 protein: CASSSPATGTETQYF

V gene: TRBV7-9
D gene: TRBD2
J gene: TRBJ2-3
clone size: -
CDR3 DNA: TGTGCCAGCAGCCAAGGGACTAGCGGGGGGCACACAGATACGCAGTATTTT
CDR3 protein: CASSQGTSGGHTDTQYF

V gene: TRBV5-8
D gene: -
J gene: TRBJ1-1
clone size: -
CDR3 DNA: TGTGCCAGCAGCTTCCAGGGAGGCACTGAAGCTTTCTTT
CDR3 protein: CASSFQGGTEAFF

V gene: TRBV6-1
D gene: TRBD1
J gene: TRBJ2-3
clone size: -
CDR3 DNA: TGTGCCAGCATCAGACAGGGGGCAGATACGCAGTATTTT
CDR3 protein: CASIRQGADTQYF

V gene: TRBV6-6
D gene: -
J gene: TRBJ1-1
clone size: -
CDR3 DNA: TGTGCCAGCAGTTACTCGGGGATGGCTTTCTTT
CDR3 protein: CASSYSGMAFF

V gene: TRBV5-6
D gene: -
J gene: TRBJ1-3
clone size: -
CDR3 DNA: TGTGCCAGCAGCTTGATCTTCTCTGGAAACACCATATATTTT
CDR3 protein: CASSLIFSGNTIYF

V gene: TRBV7-6
D gene: TRBD2
J gene: TRBJ2-1
clone size: -
CDR3 DNA: TGTGCCAGCAACCGACTAGCGGGTGGGGATGAGCAGTTCTTC
CDR3 protein: CASNRLAGGDEQFF

V gene: TRBV4-3
D gene: TRBD1
J gene: TRBJ2-2
clone size: -
CDR3 DNA: TGCGCCAGCAGCCAAGATTTCCCGGGACAGGGGCGCGACGGGGAGCTGTTTTTT
CDR3 protein: CASSQDFPGQGRDGELFF

V gene: TRBV6-5
D gene: -
J gene: TRBJ2-3
clone size: -
CDR3 DNA: TGTGCCAGCAGTTACCTTTTCACAGATACGCAGTATTTT
CDR3 protein: CASSYLFTDTQYF

V gene: TRBV5-4
D gene: -
J gene: TRBJ2-1
clone size: -
CDR3 DNA: TGTGCCAGCAGGGGTGGCAATGAGCAGTTCTTC
CDR3 protein: CASRGGNEQFF

V gene: TRBV28
D gene: -
J gene: TRBJ1-5
clone size: -
CDR3 DNA: TGTGCCAGCAGTTTAAAGGGTAGGGGCAATCAGCCCCAGCATTTT
CDR3 protein: CASSLKGRGNQPQHF

V gene: TRBV4-1
D gene: -
J gene: TRBJ2-6
clone size: medium-sized
CDR3 DNA: TGCGCCAGCAGAAGAGTTTTGGGGGCCAACGTCCTGACTTTC
CDR3 protein: CASRRVLGANVLTF

V gene: TRBV7-6
D gene: TRBD2
J gene: TRBJ2-1
clone size: -
CDR3 DNA: TGTGCCAGCAGCTTCACTAGCGGGGGGGCCCGGAATGAGCAGTTCTTC
CDR3 protein: CASSFTSGGARNEQFF

V gene: TRBV7-8
D gene: -
J gene: TRBJ1-2
clone size: few
CDR3 DNA: TGTGCCAGCAGCTCCCGCGTTGACAGGTTCTATGGCTACACCTTC
CDR3 protein: CASSSRVDRFYGYTF

V gene: TRBV13
D gene: -
J gene: TRBJ1-1
clone size: -
CDR3 DNA: TGTGCCAGCAGCTTACGAGGTCTCTTCACTGAAGCTTTCTTT
CDR3 protein: CASSLRGLFTEAFF